This TCR beta chain was profiled in a study of T-cell memory formation after mild COVID-19. Turning to the study itself: Largely, TCR clusters stayed within a single donor.

This clonotype came up many times. Its antigen remains unidentified. General observations from the study: Mainly CM and EM harbored the contracting CD4+ clones; mainly EMRA harbored the CD8+ ones.

5'RACE, which relied on constant-segment primers, yielded TCR alpha and TCR beta cDNA libraries carrying sample barcodes and UMIs. TCRdb fed the 5' RACE reads into MiXCR, producing one record per CDR3 protein. The profile shows tens of thousands of distinct CDR3 sequences, around 8% of them singletons. Trimming removed 6 bases from V and 2 bases from J, with 9 bases in between. Germline V gene data show CDR1 as KGHDR and CDR2 as SFDVKD. The CDR3 covers 13 residues. The clonotype comes from a man aged 18 to 29 who had mild COVID-19 (a few samples of this study predate the infection). Cell type and time point are not known. This sequence joins TRBV24-1 and TRBJ1-2; maybe TRBD1 (5 bases). Source material: PBMCs or a T cell subset sorted from them (not recorded which). The CDR3 here is CATSRGTNYGYTF. The CDR3 nucleotides are TGTGCCACCAGTCGGGGGACGAACTATGGCTACACCTTC.